The 8 T cell receptor beta chains listed next were all sequenced from one sample in a study of blood T cell repertoires in COVID-19. The protocol was immunoSEQ multiplex PCR, while the TCRdb copy is restricted to in-frame clones and leaves out a portion. This table has some 48,000 clones, over 70% appearing once. Source material: peripheral blood. Source of these receptors: a human donor in a cohort sampled during active COVID-19.

This chain uses TRBV5-1 with TRBJ2-1, with 14 bases that match TRBD2. Germline V lookup: CDR1 SGHRS, CDR2 YFSETQ. The CDR3 contains 17 residues. J lost 4 bases, V lost 10 bases, and 13 bases had no gene match. The CDR3 nucleotides read TGCGCCTCAGAAGTCGGACTAGCGGGGGGACCGTACAATGAGCAGTTCTTC. Translating gives CASEVGLAGGPYNEQFF.

V is TRBV11-3 and J is TRBJ2-3; D perhaps matches TRBD1 (6 bases). Germline V gene lookup returns CDR1 SGHNT and CDR2 YENEEA. The CDR3 has 14 residues. V gave up 5 bases and J gave up 0 bases, with 9 bases separating them. In nucleotides, the CDR3 is TGTGCCAGCAGCGACAGGCTGAGCACAGATACGCAGTATTTT. This translates into CASSDRLSTDTQYF.

The chain carries TRBV19 and TRBJ1-5; D is possibly TRBD1 (5 bases). V lost 4 bases and J 1 base, leaving 8 bases between the germline ends. The CDR3 is 14 residues long. The germline V gene encodes CDR1 LNHDA and CDR2 SQIVND (reference sequence). In DNA, the CDR3 is TGTGCCAGTAGTACACGACAGAGCAATCAGCCCCAGCATTTT. It is translated as CASSTRQSNQPQHF.

The V gene is TRBV15, the J gene TRBJ1-3; 7 bases match TRBD1. This CDR3 is 17 amino acids long. Germline values: CDR1 LNHNV, CDR2 YYDKDF (reference sequence). Trimming at V came to 5 bases and at J to 0 bases, leaving 10 bases not matched to a gene. CDR3 loop: CATSEPRDSRSGNTIYF. The CDR3 DNA reads TGTGCCACCAGCGAACCGAGGGACAGCCGCTCTGGAAACACCATATATTTT.

The chain recombines TRBV6-4 with TRBJ1-2; D is uncertain. V was cut by 8 bases and J by 1 base, with 17 bases left in between. Germline V gives CDR1 MRHNA, CDR2 SNTAGT. The CDR3 extends over 15 amino acids. DNA of the CDR3: TGTGCCAGCGACGGGAGGGTATGGGGTAACTATGGCTACACCTTC. Residues: CASDGRVWGNYGYTF.

This clone has just one count. The chain joins TRBV5-1 to TRBJ2-7; 9 bases fit TRBD2. Germline V gene sequence: CDR1 SGHRS, CDR2 YFSETQ. V lost 3 bases to trimming and J lost 1 base; unmatched junction nucleotides: 11. The CDR3 runs 17 residues. CDR3 sequence (DNA): TGCGCCAGCAGCTCCACGGTGGTGGCGGGGGGGTCCTACGAGCAGTACTTC. Amino acids: CASSSTVVAGGSYEQYF.

V and J are TRBV11-3 and TRBJ1-2; tentative D call: TRBD1 (6 bases). V dropped 7 bases and J dropped 3 bases, with 15 bases sitting between them. The CDR3 is made up of 14 amino acids. The germline CDR1 and CDR2 sequences are SGHNT and YENEEA. CDR3 sequence (DNA): TGTGCCAGCATAAGGACAGTCCGATACTATGGCTACACCTTC. Translating it yields CASIRTVRYYGYTF.

This chain joins TRBV19 and TRBJ2-3; tentatively, D is TRBD1 (6 bases). This CDR3 contains 15 residues. With 6 bases removed from V and 6 bases from J, the gap between germline ends came to 19 bases. Germline V CDR1 and CDR2: LNHDA, SQIVND (reference sequence). The CDR3 loop reads CASSTTGYSTDTQYF. The CDR3 region has the DNA TGTGCCAGTAGCACTACAGGGTATTCCACGGATACGCAGTATTTT.